The following is a T cell receptor (beta chain) sequence with its context. Germline loops: CDR1 SEHNR, CDR2 FQNEAQ (reference sequence). The CDR3 loop spans 14 amino acids. With 4 bases clipped from V and 0 bases from J, the junction kept 2 bases outside the gene matches. Profiling relied on immunoSEQ multiplex PCR, and the TCRdb table lists in-frame clones only, not all of them. This repertoire shows over 20,000 clones, 60% to 80% found once; its top ten account for more than 20%. These data belong to a study of OX40 agonist ivuxolimab in advanced cancers. The receptor was isolated from an adult with an advanced solid tumor such as melanoma, head and neck, liver or kidney cancer. The V gene is TRBV7-9, the J gene TRBJ2-7, with TRBD1 matching 8 bases. Source: CD4+ or CD8+ T cells sorted from blood, taken in a trial of the OX40 agonist ivuxolimab. The CDR3 reads CASSSTGDSYEQYF. The CDR3 coding sequence is TGTGCCAGCAGCTCGACAGGGGACTCCTACGAGCAGTACTTC.